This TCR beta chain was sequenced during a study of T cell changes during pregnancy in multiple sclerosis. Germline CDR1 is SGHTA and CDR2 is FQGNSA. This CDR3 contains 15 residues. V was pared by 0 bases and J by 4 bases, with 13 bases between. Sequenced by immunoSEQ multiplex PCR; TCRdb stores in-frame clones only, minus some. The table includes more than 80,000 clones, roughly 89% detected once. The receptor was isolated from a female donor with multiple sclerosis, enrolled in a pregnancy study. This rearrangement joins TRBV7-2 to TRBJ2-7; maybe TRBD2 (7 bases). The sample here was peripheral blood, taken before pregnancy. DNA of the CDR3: TGTGCCAGCAGCTTAGCGGGAGGGGGGGGGTACGAGCAGTACTTC. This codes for CASSLAGGGGYEQYF.